Included here is one T cell receptor beta chain sequence, with context. Its antigen is currently not known. Qualities for individual bases were not recorded, and no much larger clone is one base off. The cohort was made up of 500 to 800 healthy bone marrow donors. At the time of sampling, all cohort members were nominally healthy, though unrecorded immune exposures were likely present. The donor was CMV seronegative and was included in the group of 352 seronegative cohort members. A peripheral blood sample was collected from each donor, and TCR beta sequencing was performed on peripheral blood mononuclear cells. Genomic DNA was extracted from the blood cell samples with the Qiagen DNeasy Blood Extraction Kit. Receptor libraries were prepared by the immunoSEQ multiplex PCR assay. A mixture of 60 forward primers for TCR Vbeta segments and 13 reverse primers for TCR Jbeta segments was used in the multiplex PCR. A multiplex PCR assay on genomic DNA amplified the CDR3 region of rearranged TCR beta genes. The Illumina HiSeq System was used to sequence the amplified TCR beta libraries as 87-base-pair reads. From the authors' description of their analysis: A later analysis tallied tens of millions of unique TCR beta chains across the 600 to 700 repertoires, and roughly 11 million of those chains were shared by two or more donors. Raw reads were error-corrected and collapsed into unique sequences with a nearest-neighbor algorithm that merged closely related sequences to remove PCR and sequencing errors. Alignment of CDR3 sequences to IMGT reference sequences was used to assign V, D and J gene segments. For a sequence to be retained, a match of at least six nucleotides to both a V gene segment and a J gene segment was required. Rearrangements were called productive when the CDR3 lacked stop codons and stayed in frame with V and J; all others were non-productive. Following IMGT convention, CDR3 was defined as the stretch from the second conserved V-encoded cysteine up to the conserved J-encoded phenylalanine. The earlier analysis of 587 of the donors excluded sequences that lacked an unambiguous match to a single V gene segment. In an earlier analysis of about 590 of the donors, a V segment was called functional when productive rearrangements were above 56.7%, and segregating when the standard deviation between donors exceeded 5%. A statistical classification framework was developed to diagnose cytomegalovirus status using the catalog of TCR beta chain sequences. In a later analysis, TCR nucleotide sequences were compared against IMGT/GENE-DB human TR gene sequences so that V and J genes could be assigned. In a later analysis, CDR3 sequences and most-parsimonious VDJ recombination scenarios were assigned using the TCRdist pipeline. In a later analysis, each TCR beta chain was defined by its CDR3 amino acid sequence together with its V-gene family, and reads without a unique V-gene family were excluded. To address suspected cross-contamination and a sequencing artifact, a later analysis removed 592 highly shared, low-generation-probability nucleotide sequences. In a later analysis, a clonal expansion index was calculated for each public chain from normalized within-repertoire ranks of inferred template counts. Generation probabilities in a later analysis came from a VDJ recombination model fitted to out-of-frame rearrangements, and those results were checked against IGoR. In a later analysis, hypergeometric tests were used to score TCR-TCR, TCR-HLA and TCR-CMV co-occurrence, with a repertoire-size bias correction applied to TCR pairs. In a later analysis, false discovery rates were estimated by permuting HLA or CMV assignments 20 times. In a later analysis, co-occurring TCRs were grouped with DBSCAN, and TCRdist sequence similarity was added when clustering was performed within HLA-allele-positive subsets. Repertoires with fewer than 30,000 or more than 120,000 public chains were left out of co-occurrence clustering, as were about 5 repertoires with anomalous nucleotide sharing. In its TCRdb copy, this immuneACCESS table keeps in-frame sequences only and misses some clones. Where compared with another copy, unresolved V genes explain less than half of these, and the others have no known cause. The V and J calls and clone size were taken over from that table, and D and trimming were inferred from the DNA. Recorded for this sample are roughly 140,000 clones; about 68% of them occurred a single time. The ten largest clones take up about 1.3% of the sample.

From a lookup of the germline V gene, CDR1 and CDR2 are SGDLS and YYNGEE. From its cysteine to its phenylalanine, the CDR3 spans 14 amino acids. Solely the CDR3 DNA is kept, with 42 bases framed from the first base. The trim is 0 bases for V and 6 bases for J, with a gap of 10 bases between the germline ends. The data derive from a study of cytomegalovirus exposure and HLA in healthy donors (dated by TCRdb to 2016 to 2017). Regarding the complete study: According to an earlier analysis of a few hundred of the donors, 150 million to 200 million T cells yielded 120 million or so unique TCR beta sequences and approximately 300 Gb of sequence data. Approximately 300 gigabases of sequencing data and approximately 91 million unique TCR sequences made up an early release that covered some 640 HLA-typed donors. Of the roughly 410 genotyped donors, approximately 80% were placed in the genetic ancestry cluster associated with self-reported Caucasian donors. The study was designed to test whether signatures of past pathogen exposure could be identified by cataloging public T cell receptors. The study profiled the T cell repertoires of hundreds of subjects by immunosequencing and related them to cytomegalovirus serostatus. Along with the approximately 650-subject first cohort, a separate validation cohort of roughly 110 different subjects was used. High-throughput TCR immunosequencing, statistical association of individual TCRs with disease status, and machine learning were combined to predict cytomegalovirus infection status. A later analysis re-examined previously published TCR beta repertoires from 500 to 700 donors and added high-resolution HLA genotyping to investigate patterns of TCR occurrence. In the later analysis, no new phenotypic data were used to find candidate immune exposures; instead, reliance was placed on TCR beta sequences and their occurrence across donors. To decide whether each TCR beta V gene segment behaved as functional or pseudogenic, an earlier analysis of 587 of the donors relied on high-throughput TCR beta sequencing. Alongside the repertoire data, information on donor age, sex, ethnicity and CMV serostatus was compiled. A later genetic analysis took genome-wide SNP genotypes for about 65% of the roughly 670 donors and used that subset as a discovery cohort. All discovery cohort repertoires had been generated using a single sequencing platform. HLA typing included class I and class II loci at four-digit resolution. The number of typed donors differed by locus: about 620-640 for A, B, C, DRB1 and DQB1; some 540 for DQA1; 606 for DPA1; and roughly 470 for DPB1. Four or five DR-DQ haplotypes were handled as single units for association and clustering because linkage in the cohort was strong. Among some 400 genotyped donors of the cohort, an average of approximately 200,000 unique TCR beta nucleotide sequences was sequenced per donor, of which roughly 18% were non-productive. The investigation overall reported the following: Presence/absence analyses assumed roughly uniform sequencing depth across donors, an assumption that may not hold. A later genetic analysis reported fewer N-insertions in productive TCRs among donors in an Asian-associated ancestry cluster than the roughly 700-donor mean. An earlier analysis of 450 to 750 of the donors showed that most TCR beta V segments appeared in productive rearrangements either about 87% or about 30% of the time, which broadly matched IMGT annotations. The authors suggested that the approach could potentially be extended to other disease states and immunological phenotypes. Correlated functional status among segregating V segments might reflect linkage disequilibrium, but an unknown experimental factor could not be ruled out. According to a later analysis, parvovirus B19, influenza, CMV and Epstein-Barr virus appeared linked to several top co-occurrence clusters. A further reported finding was that TCR beta sequences accurately predicted the HLA-A and HLA-B alleles for most subjects in the first cohort. Because counts were too low, around 17 rarely observed V segments, including chromosome 9 orphons, were left out of the earlier analysis of several hundred of the donors. The sequencing pipeline was judged likely to have produced a cluster of highly shared sequence variants as a technical artifact. In a later analysis, most CMV-associated TCR beta chains were found to appear HLA-restricted, with HLA associations seemingly driven largely by CMV exposure. The cohort was sequenced for TCR beta chains only, and without alpha or paired-chain data the features that could be detected were limited. In a later analysis, HLA-associated TCR beta chains showed more clonal expansion and lower generation probabilities than non-associated chains that were equally common. Immune exposure information for the cohort was limited to CMV serostatus. At a false discovery rate of 0.05, a later analysis linked approximately 18,000 TCR beta sequences to specific HLA alleles. Assigning TCR associations to individual alleles was difficult when HLA alleles, especially DR and DQ, strongly co-occurred. The study gave a list of roughly 150 TCR beta chains associated with cytomegalovirus. Because HLA typing was missing for some donors at each locus, association tests included only the typed subset. Three of the identified cytomegalovirus-associated TCR beta chains were confirmed in vitro to be specific for cytomegalovirus antigens. Because the 87-base-pair reads could not distinguish some IMGT-functional V segments, including TRBV6-2 and TRBV6-3, those segments were excluded. Across donors, most TCR sequences were observed very rarely, whereas some public TCRs were present in many individuals. In a later genetic analysis, a missense DCLRE1C variant was associated with V-gene and J-gene trimming of TCR beta chains, and the association was replicated in an independent cohort. In a later analysis, TCR association rates were found to vary across HLA loci, with the most associated TCRs seen for DRB1 alleles and the fewest for HLA-C alleles. In both the original and validation cohorts, the classifier was reported to diagnose cytomegalovirus status with high specificity and sensitivity.

The V and J genes are TRBV9 and TRBJ2-1; too little of a D gene remains to name it. The TCR was taken from a man between 18 and 35 years old in good health and CMV-seronegative. The source material was PBMCs. The CDR3 here reads CASSVVASSNEQFF. The DNA sequence is TGTGCCAGCAGCGTAGTCGCTAGTTCCAATGAGCAGTTCTTC.